This T cell receptor (beta chain) was found in a study of T cell clonality in common variable immunodeficiency. The V gene's germline CDR1 is SGHTS and CDR2 YDEGEE. Trimming cost V 6 bases and J 8 bases, with 14 bases left between them. This CDR3 comprises 13 residues. This clone was recorded many times. Its specificity is not known. From the germline J gene comes the end of the CDR3, since the read stops 3 residues before it. Study-level points and caveats: Fewer deletions and N-nucleotide insertions were reportedly seen in common variable immunodeficiency TCR beta sequences.

Sequencing was performed with immunoSEQ multiplex PCR; in TCRdb, only in-frame clones are kept and a portion is missing. There are 40,000 to 45,000 clones in the sample, none observed a single time. The receptor comes from a person between 18 and 70 years old in good health. The chain recombines TRBV5-8 with TRBJ1-4; D may be TRBD1 (6 bases). Material for sequencing was peripheral blood mononuclear cells. This chain's CDR3 is CASKRGADEKLFF. The DNA read from the CDR3 is TGTGCCAGCAAGCGGGGGGCAGACGAAAAA.